The TCR beta chain described here comes from a study of shared clonotypes between healthy human individuals. As for the study in general: The study enrolled two women and a few men aged 18 to 49.

A word on this clone: Its antigen remains unidentified.

Only in-frame clones appear in the TCRdb table, and some are missing; sequencing was by immunoSEQ multiplex PCR. The sample carries about half a million clones, around 75% recorded once. Germline CDR1 is SGHTA and CDR2 is FQGNSA. The length of the CDR3 is 14 residues. The V and J ends lost 2 bases and 2 bases respectively, with 8 bases between them. Donors, without exception, were Caucasian adults residing in Nashville, Tennessee. Study-level points and caveats: Clonotype sharing among the donors was expected to vary with sequencing depth.

This TCR came from a woman between 40 and 50 years old in good health. Some clones in this sample may be carry-over from other donors' samples. J is TRBJ2-3 and V is TRBV7-2, with no clear D. The source material was PBMCs. The CDR3 DNA reads as TGTGCCAGCAGCTTAATGGCGAACACAGATACGCAGTATTTT. It translates to CASSLMANTDTQYF.